In its sample, the clone carrying this TCR beta chain was seen a few times. Its antigen remains unknown. V lost 3 bases to trimming and J lost 1 base, with 7 bases between them. Germline V gene lookup returns CDR1 MNHEY and CDR2 SMNVEV (reference sequence). The CDR3 spans 13 residues. Quantitative 5'-RACE was performed with molecular barcodes, and it yielded the TCR beta libraries. TCRdb ran MiXCR on the 5' RACE reads and lists one entry per CDR3 protein. The sample has 700,000 or so distinct CDR3 sequences; over 15% are singletons. The data originate from a study of CD8 T cells in ankylosing spondylitis. General study results and limits: Past research had described some motif variants in reactive arthritis synovial fluid and blood. There was a TCR beta motif, made of several highly homologous variants, that appeared characteristic of ankylosing spondylitis blood. Significant enrichment of disease-linked clones was reportedly seen in matched ankylosing spondylitis synovial fluid. Clones that were linked to disease were CD8+ and were relatively rare in peripheral blood.

V and J are TRBV27 and TRBJ2-7; no clear D. The sequence was collected from a male donor with ankylosing spondylitis. Sequences were obtained from blood, either unsorted or a sorted T cell fraction (not recorded which). The CDR3: CASSFYPSYEQYF. The CDR3 coding sequence is TGTGCCAGCAGTTTTTACCCTTCCTACGAGCAGTACTTC.